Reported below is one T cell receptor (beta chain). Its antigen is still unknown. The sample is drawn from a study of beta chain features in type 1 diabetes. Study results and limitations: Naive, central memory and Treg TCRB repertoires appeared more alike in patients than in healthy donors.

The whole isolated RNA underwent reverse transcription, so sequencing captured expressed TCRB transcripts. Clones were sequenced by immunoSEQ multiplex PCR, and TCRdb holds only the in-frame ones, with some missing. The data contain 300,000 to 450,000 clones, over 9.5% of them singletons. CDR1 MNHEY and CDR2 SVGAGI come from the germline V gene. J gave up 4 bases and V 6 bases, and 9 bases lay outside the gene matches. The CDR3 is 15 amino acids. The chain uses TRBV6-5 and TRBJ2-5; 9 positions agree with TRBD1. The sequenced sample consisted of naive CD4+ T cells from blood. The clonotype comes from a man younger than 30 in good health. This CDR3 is CASSPYGQGLETQYF. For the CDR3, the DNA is TGTGCCAGCAGCCCCTACGGACAGGGGTTAGAGACCCAGTACTTC.